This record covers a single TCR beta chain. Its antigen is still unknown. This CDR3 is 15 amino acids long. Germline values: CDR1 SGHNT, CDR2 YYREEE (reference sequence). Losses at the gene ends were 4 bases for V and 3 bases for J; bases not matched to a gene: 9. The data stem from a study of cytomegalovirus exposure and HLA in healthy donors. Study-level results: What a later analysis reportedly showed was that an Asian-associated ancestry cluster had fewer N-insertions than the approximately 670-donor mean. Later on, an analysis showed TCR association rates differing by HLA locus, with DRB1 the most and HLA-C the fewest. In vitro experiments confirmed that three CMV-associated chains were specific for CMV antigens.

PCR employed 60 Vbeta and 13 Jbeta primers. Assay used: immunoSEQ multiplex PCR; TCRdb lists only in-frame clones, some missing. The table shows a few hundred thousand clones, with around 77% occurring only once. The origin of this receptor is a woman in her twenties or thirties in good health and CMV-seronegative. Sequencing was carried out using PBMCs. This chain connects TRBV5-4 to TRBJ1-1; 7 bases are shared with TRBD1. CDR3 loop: CASSPRQGRDTEAFF. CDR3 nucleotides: TGTGCCAGCAGCCCACGACAGGGCCGGGACACTGAAGCTTTCTTT.